The 23 T cell receptor beta chains presented below share a single source sample, sequenced in a study of metastatic and nonmetastatic thyroid tumors. Every patient was untreated before thyroid surgery. TCRdb recomputed clones from the PCR reads via MiXCR. The repertoire holds roughly 6,600 clones, with around 32% as singletons. The sample consisted of adjacent normal tissue. These receptors were obtained from a female donor with papillary thyroid cancer or a benign thyroid nodule (not recorded which). Some clones in this sample may be carry-over from other donors' samples.

Only a few counts were recorded for this clone. Mismatch with germline at one junction end may stem from a read error. This CDR3 is CATPTPAGGSYNERFF. The DNA of the CDR3 is TGTGCCACCCCCACCCCAGCGGGAGGTTCGTACAATGAGCGGTTCTTC. V and J are TRBV24-1 and TRBJ2-1; 9 bases line up with TRBD2. CDR3 length equals 16 residues. Per the germline V gene, CDR1 is KGHDR and CDR2 is SFDVKD.

There are a few counts of this clone. The genes are TRBV6-5 and TRBJ1-2; maybe TRBD1 (6 bases). V lost 2 bases and J lost 6, with 19 bases in between. The length of the CDR3 is 16 residues. Per the germline V gene, CDR1 is MNHEY and CDR2 is SVGAGI. The CDR3 reads CASSYTSQGGVDGYTF. The CDR3 DNA sequence: TGTGCCAGCAGTTACACCTCACAGGGAGGGGTGGATGGCTACACCTTC.

The chain joins TRBV28 to TRBJ1-1, with D unclear. Germline values: CDR1 MDHEN, CDR2 SYDVKM. CDR3 size: 14 residues. The V gene lost 3 bases and the J gene lost 4 bases, with 12 bases spanning the gap. CDR3 in DNA: TGTGCCAGCAGTTTGACCCGGTGGGGCACTGAAGCTTTCTTT. Its protein is CASSLTRWGTEAFF.

The genes are TRBV6-1 and TRBJ2-1, with D perhaps TRBD2 (5 bases). CDR1 and CDR2 from the germline V gene are MNHNS and SASEGT. This CDR3 has 14 residues. The V gene lost 5 bases and the J gene lost 3 bases, with 11 bases spanning the gap. DNA for the CDR3: TGTGCCAGCAGTCGGACTGCTAACTACAATGAGCAGTTCTTC. Encoded protein: CASSRTANYNEQFF.

This clone occurred a few times. The chain couples TRBV29-1 to TRBJ2-7; 7 bases are shared with TRBD2. CDR3 size: 12 residues. CDR1 and CDR2 from the germline V gene are SQVTM and ANQGSEA. Germline trimming cut 6 bases from V and 5 bases from J; bases unmatched to any gene: 7. In nucleotides, the CDR3 is TGCAGCGTCAGGGCCGGGGGGAACGAGCAGTACTTC. Amino acids: CSVRAGGNEQYF.

This clone occurred a few times. The chain uses TRBV27 and TRBJ2-7; 7 bases map to TRBD2. In germline, CDR1 is MNHEY, CDR2 SMNVEV (reference sequence). J lost 2 bases, V lost 5 bases, and 6 bases had no gene match. This CDR3 is built from 14 residues. Here the CDR3 DNA reads TGTGCCAGCAGTACCGGGACTAAGCCCTACGAGCAGTACTTC. Amino acid sequence: CASSTGTKPYEQYF.

V and J are TRBV9 and TRBJ1-5; D is possibly TRBD1 (5 bases). The CDR3 contains 16 residues. V lost 4 bases, J lost 0 bases, and 14 bases lay in between. Germline V lookup: CDR1 SGDLS, CDR2 YYNGEE. The CDR3 loop reads CASSSHPRVSNQPQHF. The CDR3 DNA is TGTGCCAGCAGCTCTCACCCCAGGGTTAGCAATCAGCCCCAGCATTTT.

The rearrangement links TRBV12-3 or TRBV12-4 to TRBJ1-2, with TRBD1 matching 9 bases. Unmatched junction bases numbered 9, after V lost 5 bases and J lost 8 bases. The CDR3 covers 14 residues. In nucleotides, the CDR3 is TGTGCCAGCAGTACCACCGGGACAGGGTACGGCTACACCTTC. This encodes CASSTTGTGYGYTF.

V gene TRBV6-2 or TRBV6-3 combines with J gene TRBJ1-1, with D perhaps TRBD1 (5 bases). V lost 1 base, J lost 3 bases, and 18 bases lay in between. CDR1 is MNHEY, CDR2 SVGEGT, per germline. The CDR3 runs 17 residues. The CDR3 sequence: CASSYYQGLGWDTEAFF. As DNA, the CDR3 is TGTGCCAGCAGTTACTATCAGGGTCTTGGGTGGGACACTGAAGCTTTCTTT.

The table lists this clone with a few counts. The chain joins TRBV2 to TRBJ2-5; 11 bases agree with TRBD2. Germline trimming cut 7 bases from V and 4 bases from J; bases unmatched to any gene: 5. The CDR3 covers 14 residues. CDR1 is SNHLY, CDR2 FYNNEI, per germline. CDR3 nucleotides: TGTGCCAGCAAACGGACTAGCGGGCTAGAGACCCAGTACTTC. Translated: CASKRTSGLETQYF. Full variable domain (remainder filled in from reference TRBV2 and TRBJ2-5): EPEVTQTPSHQVTQMGQEVILRCVPISNHLYFYWYRQILGQKVEFLVSFYNNEISEKSEIFDDQFSVERPDGSNFTLKIRSTKLEDSAMYFCASKRTSGLETQYFGPGTRLLVL.

In DNA, the CDR3 is TGTGCCAGCAGTTATTTAGCTAACTATGGCTACACCTTC. The encoded protein is CASSYLANYGYTF. V gene TRBV28 combines with J gene TRBJ1-2; no definite D call. The V and J ends lost 4 bases and 0 bases respectively, with 6 bases between them. The CDR3 is made up of 13 amino acids. CDR1 and CDR2 (germline): MDHEN, SYDVKM.

This clone came up once. A read error may produce the germline difference seen at one junction end. V usage is TRBV11-2 and J usage is TRBJ2-1, with D possibly TRBD1 on 6 matching bases. Per germline, CDR1 SGHAT and CDR2 FQNNGV. CDR3 size: 16 residues. Here the CDR3 DNA reads TGTGCCAGCAGCTTAGAAGCGGACAGTGCATACAATGAGCAGCTCTTC. This encodes CASSLEADSAYNEQLF.

The J gene is TRBJ1-5, the V gene TRBV30; D unclear. From germline, CDR1 is GTSNPN and CDR2 SVGIG (reference sequence). There are 14 residues in the CDR3. The V end lost 0 bases, the J end lost 3 bases, and 9 bases lay between the germline ends. The CDR3: CAWSVRHNNQPQHF. CDR3 bases: TGTGCCTGGAGTGTACGGCACAACAATCAGCCCCAGCATTTT.

This clone occurred once. The rearrangement uses TRBV30 and TRBJ1-6; 7 bases agree with TRBD1. The CDR3 consists of 14 residues. Germline assignment: CDR1 GTSNPN and CDR2 SVGIG (reference sequence). The J segment lost 7 bases and the V segment lost 3 bases, leaving 6 bases of the junction unmatched. The CDR3 is CAWRGDSRNSPLHF. CDR3 bases: TGTGCCTGGAGAGGGGACAGCAGAAATTCACCCCTCCACTTT.

The chain links TRBV20-1 to TRBJ2-7, with 7 bases aligning to TRBD2. V was clipped by 6 bases and J by 2 bases; unmatched bases: 13. The length of the CDR3 is 15 residues. Germline CDR1 DFQATT, CDR2 SNEGSKA (reference sequence). The CDR3 is CSASPPGGPTYEQYF. The DNA for the CDR3 is TGCAGTGCGTCCCCCCCGGGAGGCCCGACCTACGAGCAGTACTTC.

This clone was seen only a few times. The rearrangement links TRBV28 to TRBJ2-7; D is possibly TRBD2 (6 bases). Per germline, CDR1 MDHEN and CDR2 SYDVKM. Deletions cut 2 bases from V and 0 bases from J, with 17 bases between. The CDR3 totals 17 residues. The CDR3 bases are TGTGCCAGCAGTTTAGAAGTGTACCGGGACTTCTCCTACGAGCAGTACTTC. It codes for CASSLEVYRDFSYEQYF. The full variable domain, rest sourced from reference TRBV28 and TRBJ2-7, is DVKVTQSSRYLVKRTGEKVFLECVQDMDHENMFWYRQDPGLGLRLIYFSYDVKMKEKGDIPEGYSVSREKKERFSLILESASTNQTSMYLCASSLEVYRDFSYEQYFGPGTRLTVT.

The chain is built from TRBV20-1 and TRBJ1-5; TRBD1 matches 9 bases. The CDR3 is 14 amino acids. Per germline, CDR1 DFQATT and CDR2 SNEGSKA (reference sequence). V lost 2 bases to trimming and J lost 6 bases; unmatched junction nucleotides: 5. The CDR3 sequence is CSARLTGGIQPQHF. Here the CDR3 DNA reads TGCAGTGCTAGACTCACAGGGGGCATTCAGCCCCAGCATTTT.

This chain connects TRBV11-2 to TRBJ1-1, with D possibly matching TRBD1 (6 bases). The CDR3 runs to 16 residues. Trimming cost V 5 bases and J 1 base, with 17 bases left between them. Germline CDR1 SGHAT, CDR2 FQNNGV. As DNA, the CDR3 is TGTGCCAGCAGCCCTCAGCGGGGGGGGGCGAACACTGAAGCTTTCTTT. It codes for CASSPQRGGANTEAFF.

The sample holds a few counts of this clone. The V and J genes are TRBV20-1 and TRBJ2-7, with 9 positions matching TRBD1. The CDR3 length is 14 residues. Germline V gives CDR1 DFQATT, CDR2 SNEGSKA (reference sequence). Trimming removed 2 bases from V and 1 base from J; junction bases left unmatched: 3. DNA for the CDR3: TGCAGTGCTAGAACAGGGGGCGTTTCCTACGAGCAGTACTTC. Its translation is CSARTGGVSYEQYF.

The chain links TRBV4-2 to TRBJ1-3; a weak D match, TRBD1 (5 bases). Germline CDR1 is LGHNA and CDR2 is YNFKEQ. V was shortened by 0 bases and J by 0 bases, with 9 bases between the two germline ends. The CDR3 covers 16 residues. CDR3 loop: CASSQEGGSSGNTIYF. CDR3 in DNA: TGTGCCAGCAGCCAAGAGGGGGGTAGCTCTGGAAACACCATATATTTT.

The gene calls are TRBV20-1 and TRBJ2-5; 11 bases align to TRBD2. The V and J ends lost 6 bases and 5 bases, in that order; junction bases with no gene match: 5. CDR3 size: 13 residues. Per germline, CDR1 DFQATT and CDR2 SNEGSKA (reference sequence). CDR3 nucleotide sequence: TGCAGTGCCGCTAGCGGGAGGAGTGAGACCCAGTACTTC. Protein sequence: CSAASGRSETQYF.

This clone was observed a handful of times. V usage is TRBV20-1 and J usage is TRBJ2-7; TRBD1 matches 10 bases. The CDR3 extends over 15 amino acids. V shed 6 bases, J shed 0 bases, and the junction held 8 bases outside the gene matches. Germline values: CDR1 DFQATT, CDR2 SNEGSKA (reference sequence). The CDR3 region is CSALNDRGLSYEQYF. CDR3 coding DNA: TGCAGTGCCCTTAACGACAGGGGGCTCTCCTACGAGCAGTACTTC.

CDR3 DNA sequence: TGCAGTACGTGGCAGTTAGATGTCGGGGAGCTGTTTTTT. This sequence encodes CSTWQLDVGELFF. V usage is TRBV20-1 and J usage is TRBJ2-2; D is undetermined. The germline V and J ends were trimmed by 8 bases and 7 bases, with 17 bases remaining between them. Germline-derived CDR1 and CDR2 are DFQATT and SNEGSKA (reference sequence). This CDR3 is 13 amino acids long.